One sample yielded the 20 T cell receptor beta chains listed below, sequenced in a study of OX40 agonist ivuxolimab in advanced cancers. TCRdb's copy holds only in-frame clones and misses some; the assay was immunoSEQ multiplex PCR. The data hold tens of thousands of clones, with roughly 90% observed a single time. The input for sequencing was CD4+ or CD8+ T cells sorted from blood, taken in a trial of the OX40 agonist ivuxolimab. The receptors were gathered from an adult with an advanced solid tumor such as melanoma, head and neck, liver or kidney cancer.

The V and J genes are TRBV27 and TRBJ1-5, with D maybe TRBD1 (5 bases). This CDR3 has 15 amino acids. Germline V gives CDR1 MNHEY, CDR2 SMNVEV (reference sequence). The V gene lost 5 bases and the J gene lost 6 bases, with 17 bases spanning the gap. The CDR3 DNA is TGTGCCAGCAGTCCCAGCGGGGGAGTGCTTCAGCCCCAGCATTTT. This gives the protein CASSPSGGVLQPQHF.

This chain links TRBV9 with TRBJ2-7, with a tentative D call TRBD1 (6 bases). V lost 3 bases to trimming and J lost 5 bases, with 9 bases between them. Germline V gives CDR1 SGDLS, CDR2 YYNGEE. The CDR3 has 12 amino acids. The CDR3 loop is CASSEDSDEQYF. CDR3 in DNA: TGTGCCAGCAGCGAGGACAGCGACGAGCAGTACTTC.

The rearrangement links TRBV12-5 to TRBJ2-1; D is undetermined. This CDR3 is 17 amino acids long. With 0 bases removed from V and 0 bases from J, the gap between germline ends came to 12 bases. Germline CDR1 and CDR2: LGHNT and FRNRAP. The CDR3 DNA reads as TGTGCTAGTGGTTTGGTACGAGTTTTTAGCTCCTACAATGAGCAGTTCTTC. Its translation: CASGLVRVFSSYNEQFF.

This clone has just a few counts. The CDR3 sequence is CASSPRARDSPQPQHF. CDR3 nucleotides: TGTGCCAGCAGCCCTCGAGCGAGGGACAGCCCTCAGCCCCAGCATTTT. The chain combines TRBV11-2 with TRBJ1-5; 7 bases are shared with TRBD1. V lost 5 bases to trimming and J lost 6 bases; unmatched junction nucleotides: 13. This CDR3 comprises 16 residues. From germline, CDR1 is SGHAT and CDR2 FQNNGV.

This chain links TRBV5-4 with TRBJ1-1, with D hard to call. The CDR3 runs to 13 residues. With 6 bases removed from V and 2 bases from J, the gap between germline ends came to 11 bases. Germline V gene lookup returns CDR1 SGHNT and CDR2 YYREEE (reference sequence). CDR3 bases: TGTGCCAGCAAGCGGCAGGAAAACACTGAAGCTTTCTTT. The encoded protein is CASKRQENTEAFF. Combining the CDR3 with reference TRBV5-4 and TRBJ1-1 gives the whole variable domain ETGVTQSPTHLIKTRGQQVTLRCSSQSGHNTVSWYQQALGQGPQFIFQYYREEENGRGNFPPRFSGLQFPNYSSELNVNALELDDSALYLCASKRQENTEAFFGQGTRLTVV.

The CDR3, as DNA: TGTGCCAGTAGTATAGTAGGGACGAATAATCAGCCCCAGCATTTT. Translated, it gives CASSIVGTNNQPQHF. The V call is TRBV19, the J call TRBJ1-5, with D perhaps matching TRBD1 (5 bases). V was shortened by 1 base and J by 4 bases, with 11 bases between the two germline ends. The CDR3 has 15 amino acids. Germline V CDR1 and CDR2: LNHDA, SQIVND (reference sequence).

J is TRBJ1-5 and V is TRBV5-6; 7 bases fit TRBD1. V trimming: 7 bases; J trimming: 4 bases; junction bases outside the gene matches: 5. The CDR3 extends over 13 amino acids. CDR1 and CDR2 from the germline V gene are SGHDT and YYEEEE. CDR3 region: CASQGGPNQPQHF. CDR3 bases: TGTGCCAGCCAGGGGGGGCCTAATCAGCCCCAGCATTTT.

This clone was found a few times. The genes are TRBV4-1 and TRBJ1-1; D possibly corresponds to TRBD1 (5 bases). Trimming stripped 1 base from V and 1 base from J, with 7 bases between. This CDR3 is 14 amino acids long. CDR1 is MGHRA, CDR2 YSYEKL, per germline. The CDR3 sequence is CASSQVGGNTEAFF. The CDR3 DNA follows: TGCGCCAGCAGCCAAGTGGGGGGGAACACTGAAGCTTTCTTT.

The chain joins TRBV7-9 to TRBJ2-7, with 13 bases that match TRBD2. V lost 3 bases and J lost 3; bases outside the gene matches: 2. CDR3 size: 15 residues. Germline V lookup: CDR1 SEHNR, CDR2 FQNEAQ (reference sequence). The CDR3 DNA sequence: TGTGCCAGCAGCTTCGGGACTAGCGGGGTCTACGAGCAGTACTTC. This gives the protein CASSFGTSGVYEQYF.

The chain uses TRBV12-5 and TRBJ1-1; 7 bases fit TRBD1. CDR3 length: 13 amino acids. Germline V gives CDR1 LGHNT, CDR2 FRNRAP. The V gene end was trimmed by 7 bases and the J gene end by 3 bases; junction bases not matched to a gene: 5. Here the CDR3 reads CASDLTGDTEAFF. DNA of the CDR3: TGTGCTAGTGACTTAACAGGGGACACTGAAGCTTTCTTT.

This clone appeared a single time. The chain recombines TRBV19 with TRBJ2-1, with TRBD1 as a possible D gene (6 bases). The CDR3 length is 17 residues. V shed 3 bases and J shed 0 bases, with 15 bases lying between them. From germline, CDR1 is LNHDA and CDR2 SQIVND (reference sequence). The CDR3: CASSIRGAGFSYNEQFF. CDR3 nucleotide sequence: TGTGCCAGTAGTATCAGGGGCGCGGGTTTCTCCTACAATGAGCAGTTCTTC.

The V and J genes are TRBV2 and TRBJ1-1, with D maybe TRBD1 (6 bases). V was clipped by 8 bases and J by 2 bases, with 9 bases between them. CDR1 SNHLY and CDR2 FYNNEI come from the germline V gene. The CDR3 is made up of 12 amino acids. CDR3 amino acids: CASHRENTEAFF. DNA of the CDR3: TGTGCCAGCCACAGGGAAAACACTGAAGCTTTCTTT.

The chain joins TRBV4-2 to TRBJ2-7, with 9 bases fitting TRBD1. In germline, CDR1 is LGHNA, CDR2 YNFKEQ. The CDR3 loop spans 16 amino acids. The V and J ends lost 4 bases and 3 bases, in that order; junction bases with no gene match: 10. The CDR3 loop reads CASSLPPGTGNYEQYF. The CDR3 DNA reads TGTGCCAGCAGCCTCCCCCCAGGGACAGGGAACTACGAGCAGTACTTC.

This rearrangement joins TRBV7-9 to TRBJ2-5, with TRBD2 matching 7 bases. The germline V gene has CDR1 SEHNR and CDR2 FQNEAQ (reference sequence). The ends lost 1 base at V and 1 base at J; junction bases unmatched: 9. The CDR3 has 17 amino acids. CDR3 DNA: TGTGCCAGCAGCTTAGTTTCGCGTGGCGGGGGCCAAGAGACCCAGTACTTC. Amino acid sequence: CASSLVSRGGGQETQYF.

V is TRBV6-5 and J is TRBJ1-5; D not certain. This CDR3 contains 14 residues. Germline V gene data show CDR1 as MNHEY and CDR2 as SVGAGI. Trimming cost V 2 bases and J 4 bases, with 9 bases left between them. The chain's CDR3 is CASSYMGGNQPQHF. CDR3 nucleotides: TGTGCCAGCAGTTACATGGGAGGTAATCAGCCCCAGCATTTT.

V is TRBV2 and J is TRBJ2-7, with a tentative D call TRBD1 (6 bases). The V end lost 8 bases, the J end lost 5 bases, and 16 bases lay between the germline ends. CDR3 size: 13 residues. Germline values: CDR1 SNHLY, CDR2 FYNNEI. This CDR3 is CASFGIGTNEQYF. DNA for the CDR3: TGTGCCAGCTTTGGGATCGGGACAAACGAGCAGTACTTC.

The V and J genes are TRBV27 and TRBJ1-6, with D perhaps TRBD1 (5 bases). V was clipped by 6 bases and J by 0 bases, with 9 bases between them. This CDR3 contains 15 residues. Germline V gene sequence: CDR1 MNHEY, CDR2 SMNVEV (reference sequence). CDR3 nucleotides: TGTGCCAGCAGAAGGGGTAGCTCCTATAATTCACCCCTCCACTTT. This encodes CASRRGSSYNSPLHF.

V gene TRBV2 combines with J gene TRBJ2-1; D is perhaps TRBD1 or TRBD2 (5 bases each). The CDR3 length is 12 residues. Germline assignment: CDR1 SNHLY and CDR2 FYNNEI. Between the trimmed V and J ends, which lost 9 bases and 5 bases, there was a span of 11 bases. The DNA for the CDR3 is TGTGCCAGGAGGGGTATGGACAATGAGCAGTTCTTC. Amino acid sequence: CARRGMDNEQFF.

The chain carries TRBV9 and TRBJ2-1, with D tentatively TRBD2 (6 bases). V was clipped by 2 bases and J by 6 bases, with 15 bases between them. Germline V lookup: CDR1 SGDLS, CDR2 YYNGEE. The CDR3 runs 15 residues. The CDR3 sequence is CASSVALRGPNEQFF. Written as DNA, the CDR3 is TGTGCCAGCAGCGTCGCCCTGCGGGGCCCCAATGAGCAGTTCTTC.

The rearrangement joins TRBV15 to TRBJ2-7; 7 bases fit TRBD2. The CDR3 sequence is 16 residues long. Per germline, CDR1 LNHNV and CDR2 YYDKDF (reference sequence). Losses at the gene ends were 0 bases for V and 4 bases for J; bases not matched to a gene: 9. Written as DNA, the CDR3 is TGTGCCACCAGCAGAGATCTGGGTACGGGGGGTTACGAGCAGTACTTC. This sequence encodes CATSRDLGTGGYEQYF.